The TCR beta chain under discussion was sequenced for a study of blood T cells in healthy people across ages (dated by TCRdb to the mid-2010s). In the study overall: Template switching captured roughly one uniquely barcoded TCR beta cDNA molecule per two T cells in model experiments. The donors were divided into four age groups: young (average roughly 15 years), middle-aged (around 37), aged (approximately 59) and long-lived (roughly 86). To avoid experimental bias, donors of different ages were distributed randomly across sequencing lanes. To track age-related changes in TCR beta repertoire diversity, the study relied on deep sequencing normalized with unique cDNA molecular identifiers. Two additional independent replicas of 1 million unique cDNA reads from the same blood draw were analyzed for two donors (one aged 18 to 30 and one aged 80 or older).

Donors were under 40 systemically healthy Caucasian individuals from Russia aged roughly 6 to 100 years. Roughly 9 milliliters of peripheral blood were drawn from each donor into EDTA-treated Vacutainer tubes. Ficoll-Paque density-gradient centrifugation was used to isolate PBMCs, with at least 6.5 million per sample. Trizol reagent was used to extract total RNA from the PBMCs, yielding at least 6 micrograms per sample. For every donor, an aliquot of PBMCs went through flow cytometry to measure the percentages of naive CD45RAhigh/CD27high T cells. About this clonotype itself: The target of this receptor is not known. It has no much larger one-base neighbor in the sample; base qualities were not kept.

General conclusions and limits of the study: Donor CMV infection status was unknown, potentially confounding age-related changes in expanded clonotypes. Because profiling used bulk unsorted PBMCs, naive and antigen-experienced compartments could not be compared conclusively. Compared with the aged group, more naive CD4+ T cells, fewer expanded clones and increased TCR diversity were shown by the long-lived group, suggesting age selection. Estimates of total diversity based on one million sequenced T cells were regarded as lower bounds and as underestimates. Observed TCR beta diversity correlated strongly with the percentage of naive T cells measured by flow cytometry. As age increased, observed TCR beta diversity per million T cells dropped in a roughly linear way, and a significant reduction was already evident by age 40.

Library construction relied on 5' RACE. The sequencer listed for this sample is Illumina HiSeq 2500. The second PCR ran for about 6 to 12 cycles and used a J-beta primer mix along with a sample-barcoded 5' primer. A unique molecular identifier was introduced onto each TCR beta cDNA molecule by a template-switch 5' adaptor carrying 12 random nucleotides. At least 2.5 million CDR3-containing paired-end reads were obtained from each sample. First-strand cDNA synthesis was performed from all RNA using the Mint cDNA synthesis kit, with priming by a TRBC-specific oligonucleotide. Following uracil-DNA glycosylase treatment, a first 18-cycle PCR with universal primers M1SS and BC2_uni_R was performed on all cDNA. Concerning the study's data processing: Normalization of each sample was performed by random selection of 1 million high-quality reads, each carrying a distinct molecular identifier. Instead of being binned into consensus sequences, reads that shared molecular identifiers were thrown out. MiTCR, with a Q25 quality threshold and the strictest error-elimination algorithm, was used for CDR3 identification, clonotype clustering and error correction. A nonparametric unseen species model using Euler transformation provided a lower-bound estimate of total TCR beta diversity. TCRdb reprocessed the public reads (quality trimming at Q25 with fastp, clone calling with MiXCR) and kept in-frame beta chains. Entries are consolidated by CDR3 protein sequence, retaining the most common genes and DNA. In this record, the V and J calls reflect TCRdb's handling and not the investigators' own analysis. The sample table lists some 710,000 distinct CDR3 sequences, 20% to 25% of them with a count of one. Approximately 20% of the sample lies in the top ten.

The sample comprised blood. The TCR comes from a man in his 70s in good health.

The bases are TGTGCCAGCAGGCCTCGATGGGGGGACCCCTACGAGCAGTACTTC. The encoded protein is CASRPRWGDPYEQYF. The chain couples TRBV14 to TRBJ2-1; TRBD2 could be the D gene, as 6 bases match. Judging by the DNA end, TRBJ2-7 fits better; the J call may be wrong. CDR1 SGHDN and CDR2 FVKESK are derived from the germline V gene. The CDR3 goes from the cysteine to the phenylalanine over 15 residues. Of the read, only the CDR3 DNA is kept; its 45 bases are in frame from base 1.